One and the same sample provided the 30 T cell receptor beta chains below, sequenced in a study of T cell repertoires in ileal Crohn's disease. Time point given: inflamed ileum from the surgical specimen. Produced via immunoSEQ multiplex PCR; TCRdb's table is partial and in-frame only. The sample has some 16,000 clones, about 92% seen once. Sequenced input: ileal tissue. These TCRs come from an adult with Crohn's disease.

This chain links TRBV9 with TRBJ2-6; the D gene is possibly TRBD1 (5 bases). Germline lookup yields CDR1 SGDLS and CDR2 YYNGEE. The V and J ends lost 1 base and 1 base respectively, with 6 bases between them. This CDR3 spans 15 amino acids. The CDR3 nucleotides are TGTGCCAGCAGCGTAAAGGGGTCTGGGGCCAACGTCCTGACTTTC. Its protein product is CASSVKGSGANVLTF. The full variable domain, completed using reference TRBV9 and TRBJ2-6, is DSGVTQTPKHLITATGQRVTLRCSPRSGDLSVYWYQQSLDQGLQFLIQYYNGEERAKGNILERFSAQQFPDLHSELNLSSLELGDSALYFCASSVKGSGANVLTFGAGSRLTVL.

The chain links TRBV11-2 to TRBJ2-2; 7 nucleotides agree with TRBD1. The CDR3 loop spans 14 amino acids. Germline CDR1 and CDR2: SGHAT and FQNNGV. Germline trimming cut 6 bases from V and 4 bases from J; bases unmatched to any gene: 5. CDR3 sequence (DNA): TGTGCCAGCAGAAGGGACAGACTCACCGGGGAGCTGTTTTTT. It encodes CASRRDRLTGELFF.

The chain's CDR3 is CASSQGGGGLEETQYF. The CDR3 region has the DNA TGTGCCAGCAGCCAAGGAGGGGGGGGGTTAGAAGAGACCCAGTACTTC. The chain recombines TRBV4-2 with TRBJ2-5; D is possibly TRBD2 (7 bases). Germline values: CDR1 LGHNA, CDR2 YNFKEQ. Trimming cost V 1 base and J 3 bases, with 15 bases left between them. The CDR3 has 16 residues.

V usage is TRBV28 and J usage is TRBJ1-5; D is perhaps TRBD1 (6 bases). Per the germline V gene, CDR1 is MDHEN and CDR2 is SYDVKM. Trimming removed 5 bases from V and 3 bases from J, with 14 bases in between. The CDR3 has 15 amino acids. The CDR3 loop is CASSRGQPHNQPQHF. In DNA form, the CDR3 reads TGTGCCAGCAGTAGAGGACAGCCTCACAATCAGCCCCAGCATTTT.

Note on this clone: Other DNA sequences from this sample encode an identical CDR3 as well. This chain connects TRBV5-1 to TRBJ1-6, with D hard to call. The CDR3 extends over 15 amino acids. V dropped 8 bases and J dropped 6 bases, with 18 bases sitting between them. Germline V gene lookup returns CDR1 SGHRS and CDR2 YFSETQ. The CDR3, as DNA: TGCGCCAGGCTTTTACAAGGCCTGTCTAATTCACCCCTCCACTTT. This codes for CARLLQGLSNSPLHF.

The chain links TRBV18 to TRBJ2-7; D gene unclear. Trimming cost V 0 bases and J 6 bases, with 9 bases left between them. The CDR3 has 13 amino acids. Germline CDR1 KGHSH, CDR2 LQKENI. The CDR3 loop is CASSPPSRVEQYF. The CDR3 region has the DNA TGTGCCAGCTCACCACCGTCCCGGGTCGAGCAGTACTTC. Complete variable domain (other parts from reference TRBV18 and TRBJ2-7): NAGVMQNPRHLVRRRGQEARLRCSPMKGHSHVYWYRQLPEEGLKFMVYLQKENIIDESGMPKERFSAEFPKEGPSILRIQQVVRGDSAAYFCASSPPSRVEQYFGPGTRLTVT.

In this sample, this clone turned up once. The chain has TRBV25-1 and TRBJ1-2; no clear D. Germline loops: CDR1 MGHDK, CDR2 SYGVNS. This CDR3 is built from 14 residues. The V and J ends lost 2 bases and 2 bases respectively, with 9 bases between them. CDR3 nucleotide sequence: TGTGCCAGCAGTGAAGATTATAGGAACTATGGCTACACCTTC. Its protein product is CASSEDYRNYGYTF.

This clone was picked up one time. The V gene is TRBV5-6, the J gene TRBJ2-2; a weak D match, TRBD2 (5 bases). Per the germline V gene, CDR1 is SGHDT and CDR2 is YYEEEE. Trimming stripped 2 bases from V and 0 bases from J, with 8 bases between. This CDR3 is 15 amino acids long. CDR3 region: CASSFLGANTGELFF. In DNA form, the CDR3 reads TGTGCCAGCAGCTTTTTGGGAGCGAACACCGGGGAGCTGTTTTTT.

V gene TRBV2 combines with J gene TRBJ1-1; the D gene is possibly TRBD1 (6 bases). Germline V gives CDR1 SNHLY, CDR2 FYNNEI. The CDR3 contains 15 residues. Trimming cost V 4 bases and J 2 bases, with 14 bases left between them. This CDR3 is CASSALRGSNTEAFF. The CDR3 DNA follows: TGTGCCAGCAGTGCTCTGAGGGGGAGTAACACTGAAGCTTTCTTT.

This clone was seen just once. V and J are TRBV2 and TRBJ2-1; 8 bases agree with TRBD1. CDR1 SNHLY and CDR2 FYNNEI come from the germline V gene. This CDR3 is 14 amino acids long. Losses at the gene ends were 8 bases for V and 2 bases for J; bases not matched to a gene: 5. The DNA for the CDR3 is TGTGCCAGCGAAACAGGGGGGCCCTACAATGAGCAGTTCTTC. This gives the protein CASETGGPYNEQFF.

The J gene is TRBJ1-1, the V gene TRBV6-5; unclear D gene. Between the trimmed V and J ends, which lost 6 bases and 5 bases, there was a span of 13 bases. The CDR3 sequence is 13 residues long. Germline values: CDR1 MNHEY, CDR2 SVGAGI. The CDR3 region has the DNA TGTGCCAGCAGCATTACCGGGAGAACTGAAGCTTTCTTT. Translated: CASSITGRTEAFF.

This clone has only a few counts. This rearrangement joins TRBV2 to TRBJ1-6; D remains ambiguous. The CDR3 is made up of 13 amino acids. The ends were cut back, 5 bases at V and 7 bases at J, with 9 bases in the middle. Germline CDR1 SNHLY, CDR2 FYNNEI. In DNA form, the CDR3 reads TGTGCCAGCAGTAAAATCGGGAATTCACCCCTCCACTTT. Translation gives CASSKIGNSPLHF.

The chain carries TRBV14 and TRBJ1-2, with D unclear. V was clipped by 3 bases and J by 1 base, with 6 bases between them. The germline CDR1 and CDR2 sequences are SGHDN and FVKESK. This CDR3 comprises 13 residues. The CDR3 DNA reads as TGTGCCAGCAGCCATTCGGTTAACTATGGCTACACCTTC. Its translation is CASSHSVNYGYTF.

The chain couples TRBV2 to TRBJ2-5, with D possibly being TRBD1 (6 bases). Germline V CDR1 and CDR2: SNHLY, FYNNEI. This CDR3 has 13 amino acids. The V and J ends lost 6 bases and 1 base respectively, with 9 bases between them. In DNA, the CDR3 is TGTGCCAGCAGGACGGACAGCCAAGAGACCCAGTACTTC. Translating it yields CASRTDSQETQYF.

This clone was counted a few times. V gene TRBV5-8 combines with J gene TRBJ1-2; TRBD1 aligns across 8 bases. Trimming at V came to 2 bases and at J to 5 bases, leaving 5 bases not matched to a gene. This CDR3 has 14 amino acids. Germline-derived CDR1 and CDR2 are SGHTS and YDEGEE. In DNA form, the CDR3 reads TGTGCCAGCAGCTTAGGGGACAGGTGGTATGGCTACACCTTC. Encoded protein: CASSLGDRWYGYTF.

The V gene is TRBV28, the J gene TRBJ1-1, with D tentatively TRBD1 (6 bases). V was trimmed by 2 bases and J by 5 bases, leaving 12 bases between them. Germline values: CDR1 MDHEN, CDR2 SYDVKM. The CDR3 totals 14 residues. The CDR3 sequence: CASSLGGPLTEAFF. In nucleotides, the CDR3 is TGTGCCAGCAGTTTAGGGGGCCCGTTGACTGAAGCTTTCTTT.

This chain uses TRBV19 with TRBJ2-7; 8 bases agree with TRBD2. Germline V lookup: CDR1 LNHDA, CDR2 SQIVND (reference sequence). With 5 bases clipped from V and 2 bases from J, the junction kept 5 bases outside the gene matches. This CDR3 is built from 14 residues. The CDR3 bases are TGTGCCAGTAGTCCCTTAGCGGGGCCCTACGAGCAGTACTTC. It encodes CASSPLAGPYEQYF.

The genes are TRBV6-6 and TRBJ1-1; TRBD1 matches 7 bases. The J segment lost 1 base and the V segment lost 6 bases, leaving 2 bases of the junction unmatched. The CDR3 extends over 13 amino acids. From germline, CDR1 is MNHNY and CDR2 SVGAGI (reference sequence). The CDR3 sequence: CASRQGGNTEAFF. CDR3 bases: TGTGCCAGCAGGCAGGGGGGGAACACTGAAGCTTTCTTT.

The genes are TRBV19 and TRBJ1-1; TRBD1 matches 9 bases. The germline CDR1 and CDR2 sequences are LNHDA and SQIVND (reference sequence). V trimming: 4 bases; J trimming: 4 bases; junction bases outside the gene matches: 7. This CDR3 contains 15 residues. The CDR3 spells CASSTEQGAGTEAFF. The CDR3 region has the DNA TGTGCCAGTAGTACGGAACAGGGGGCCGGCACTGAAGCTTTCTTT. The variable domain in full, with the rest retrieved from reference TRBV19 and TRBJ1-1, is DGGITQSPKYLFRKEGQNVTLSCEQNLNHDAMYWYRQDPGQGLRLIYYSQIVNDFQKGDIAEGYSVSREKKESFPLTVTSAQKNPTAFYLCASSTEQGAGTEAFFGQGTRLTVV.

The chain links TRBV4-1 to TRBJ1-4; 7 nucleotides match TRBD1. J was trimmed by 5 bases and V by 4 bases; bases with no gene match: 7. Germline lookup yields CDR1 MGHRA and CDR2 YSYEKL. CDR3 length equals 15 residues. This chain's CDR3 is CASSPLSTGNEKLFF. CDR3 sequence (DNA): TGCGCCAGCAGCCCTCTATCGACAGGGAATGAAAAACTGTTTTTT.

This clone came up once. The chain employs TRBV5-1 and TRBJ2-2, with 7 nucleotides matching TRBD1. The CDR3 loop spans 16 amino acids. V shed 2 bases, J shed 3 bases, and the junction held 7 bases outside the gene matches. The germline CDR1 and CDR2 sequences are SGHRS and YFSETQ. In DNA, the CDR3 is TGCGCCAGCAGCTTATCACAGGGGCTCGACACCGGGGAGCTGTTTTTT. Its protein product is CASSLSQGLDTGELFF. Together with reference TRBV5-1 and TRBJ2-2, the CDR3 gives the full variable domain: KAGVTQTPRYLIKTRGQQVTLSCSPISGHRSVSWYQQTPGQGLQFLFEYFSETQRNKGNFPGRFSGRQFSNSRSEMNVSTLELGDSALYLCASSLSQGLDTGELFFGEGSRLTVL.

This chain uses TRBV5-1 with TRBJ2-1, with D perhaps being TRBD1 or TRBD2 (6 bases each). Germline-derived CDR1 and CDR2 are SGHRS and YFSETQ. The V end lost 4 bases, the J end lost 2 bases, and 13 bases lay between the germline ends. The CDR3 spans 15 residues. The chain's CDR3 is CASSPRGQTYNEQFF. In nucleotides, the CDR3 is TGCGCCAGCAGCCCCCGGGGGCAGACCTACAATGAGCAGTTCTTC.

The J gene is TRBJ2-7, the V gene TRBV27, with D hard to call. The CDR3 has 13 residues. Germline CDR1 reads MNHEY; CDR2 reads SMNVEV (reference sequence). V shed 3 bases and J shed 6 bases, with 12 bases lying between them. CDR3 amino acids: CASSFSRATEQYF. The CDR3 nucleotides read TGTGCCAGCAGTTTTTCACGGGCAACCGAGCAGTACTTC.

The chain combines TRBV28 with TRBJ1-2; D may be TRBD1 (5 bases). Trimming removed 6 bases at V and 3 bases at J, with 23 bases between. The CDR3 length is 17 residues. Germline CDR1 MDHEN, CDR2 SYDVKM. CDR3 sequence: CASRELGDRGWHYGYTF. In nucleotides, the CDR3 is TGTGCCAGCAGGGAACTGGGGGATAGGGGTTGGCACTATGGCTACACCTTC.

The chain combines TRBV28 with TRBJ2-5; D is undetermined. The length of the CDR3 is 14 residues. Germline-derived CDR1 and CDR2 are MDHEN and SYDVKM. V shed 5 bases and J shed 2 bases, with 12 bases lying between them. The CDR3 nucleotides are TGTGCCAGCAGTACCCGCGCCGAGCAAGAGACCCAGTACTTC. Its protein is CASSTRAEQETQYF.

The chain carries TRBV28 and TRBJ1-2; D unresolved. The V gene's germline CDR1 is MDHEN and CDR2 SYDVKM. The CDR3 has 13 amino acids. Trimming left V 8 bases short and J 7 bases short, with 17 bases between. The chain's CDR3 is CASHEVIGRGYTF. CDR3 in DNA: TGTGCCAGCCACGAGGTTATAGGACGTGGCTACACCTTC.

The V and J genes are TRBV7-3 and TRBJ2-3, with a tentative D call TRBD2 (6 bases). Looked up from germline, CDR1 is SGHTA and CDR2 is FQGTGA. This CDR3 spans 15 amino acids. The ends were cut back, 6 bases at V and 8 bases at J, with 21 bases in the middle. The CDR3 reads CASSLTSGSVGTQYF. In nucleotides, the CDR3 is TGTGCCAGCAGTTTGACTAGTGGGAGCGTGGGTACGCAGTATTTT.

The rearrangement links TRBV7-3 to TRBJ1-4; D unclear. The CDR3 sequence is 14 residues long. V lost 4 bases and J lost 11, with 17 bases in between. The germline gives CDR1 SGHTA, CDR2 FQGTGA. The chain's CDR3 is CASSSRVGGGKLFF. The CDR3 DNA is TGTGCCAGCAGCTCCCGGGTAGGTGGAGGGAAACTGTTTTTT. The variable domain in full, with the rest retrieved from reference TRBV7-3 and TRBJ1-4, is GAGVSQTPSNKVTEKGKYVELRCDPISGHTALYWYRQSLGQGPEFLIYFQGTGAADDSGLPNDRFFAVRPEGSVSTLKIQRTERGDSAVYLCASSSRVGGGKLFFGSGTQLSVL.

The chain uses TRBV15 and TRBJ2-5, with D uncertain. CDR1 is LNHNV and CDR2 is YYDKDF in the germline V gene (reference sequence). There are 15 residues in the CDR3. V gave up 0 bases and J gave up 1 base, with 9 bases separating them. The CDR3 sequence: CATSRDKTLQETQYF. The CDR3 nucleotides are TGTGCCACCAGCAGAGACAAGACCCTCCAAGAGACCCAGTACTTC. Variable domain in full (rest from reference TRBV15 and TRBJ2-5): DAMVIQNPRYQVTQFGKPVTLSCSQTLNHNVMYWYQQKSSQAPKLLFHYYDKDFNNEADTPDNFQSRRPNTSFCFLDIRSPGLGDTAMYLCATSRDKTLQETQYFGPGTRLLVL.

The rearrangement links TRBV28 to TRBJ1-2; weak D call: TRBD1 (5 bases). Per the germline V gene, CDR1 is MDHEN and CDR2 is SYDVKM. The length of the CDR3 is 14 residues. Trimming pared 6 bases from V and 5 bases from J, leaving 16 bases between. The CDR3 DNA is TGTGCCAGCAGCTCAAGCCCCTGGGGGTATGGCTACACCTTC. Encoded protein: CASSSSPWGYGYTF.